This T cell receptor beta chain is from a study of blood T cell repertoires in COVID-19 (dated by TCRdb to 2018 to 2021). At the level of the whole study: Samples from collaborators originated in the United States, Italy and Spain and spanned both the acute and convalescent phases of COVID-19. Subjects who had been exposed to COVID-19, were actively infected with it, or had recovered from it provided the deeply sampled blood TCRbeta repertoires that made up the dataset. The prospective study material was composed of cDNA or gDNA derived from T cells, B-cell-depleted T cells, or PBMCs. Samples were obtained from the ongoing ImmuneRACE study (first 160 participants) and from over a thousand subjects provided by 6 global collaborators. Nearly every sample came with metadata listing a de-identified subject ID, COVID-19 status, age in years and sex. The repertoires were released in a freely available public database intended as a resource for research on the immune response to SARS-CoV-2. Where HLA class I and class II types were available, the types were taken from metadata supplied by the sample provider, not from assay-based typing. General study outcomes and caveats: The quantity of clinical and demographic metadata differed by source and by participant and was supplied without curation.

Enrolling through a virtual design, the prospective study's participants ranged in age from roughly 18 to 95 years and lived across 20 to 30 United States geographic areas. In the prospective study, cohorts were assigned on the basis of participant-reported clinical history obtained from a screening survey and a study questionnaire. A participant counted as exposed if, within 2 weeks of entering the study, that participant had been in contact with someone who had a PCR-confirmed or clinician-diagnosed COVID-19 case. In the prospective study, whole blood, serum and a nasopharyngeal or oropharyngeal swab were collected from each participant by mobile phlebotomists. Prospective study participants could optionally give additional blood draws and questionnaires over an approximately two-month period. Blood samples from the prospective study were shipped frozen or at room temperature prior to DNA extraction.

CDR1 ENHRY and CDR2 SYGVKD were looked up in the germline V gene. Trimming leaves V shorter by 6 bases and J shorter by 6 bases, with the junction holding 5 bases beyond the gene matches. Counted from cysteine to phenylalanine, this CDR3 has 13 amino acids. The DNA shown is the 39-base CDR3, in frame from base 1. TCRbeta CDR3 regions were amplified from genomic DNA by means of the immunoSEQ Assay, a bias-controlled multiplex PCR. On the authors' methods: Within the assay, amplification of reference gene primers was used to estimate how many nucleated cells each sample contained. To quantify the absolute abundance of each unique TCRbeta CDR3 rearrangement, sequence reads were collapsed and filtered. Productive Simpson clonality was computed per sample as the square root of Simpson's diversity index over productive rearrangements. TCRdb took this table from immuneACCESS and kept in-frame rearrangements with V and J called. Such tables lack part of the clones; where checked against another copy, unresolved V genes explain under half of the gap, and the rest is unexplained. Clonal size and the V and J genes are those of that table, whereas D and trimming came from the DNA. For this sample the table gives roughly 200,000 clones, of which approximately 86% were detected only once. Roughly 4% of the sample comes from the top ten.

Concerning this clone itself: No antigen is known for it. Base qualities are not at hand, and no much larger clone is one base apart.

The sequence is built from TRBV10-3 and TRBJ1-5; 7 bases in the junction line up with TRBD1. The sequenced material came from PBMCs or T cells enriched from blood (not recorded which). The receptor was isolated from a woman in her twenties or thirties who had been exposed to COVID-19. The DNA reads as follows: TGTGCCATCAGGACAGGGATAGGTCAGCCCCAGCATTTT. Translation gives CAIRTGIGQPQHF.